There are a few counts of the clone carrying this TCR beta chain. Its target is not known. The sample is drawn from a study of shared clonotypes between healthy human individuals. Researchers partitioned CD4+ cells into CD45RA+ naive and CD45RA-negative memory subsets. Germline-derived CDR1 and CDR2 are MDHEN and SYDVKM. There are 15 residues in the CDR3. Trimming took 4 bases from V and 6 from J; bases not matched to a gene: 9. Profiled with immunoSEQ multiplex PCR; TCRdb holds only in-frame clones, not every one. The table shows more than 550,000 clones, with around 70% occurring only once. Whole-study results and caveats: In this cohort, only blood was sampled, and tissue repertoires likely differ.

Material: memory CD4+ T cells sorted from blood. Subset reported: CD45RA-negative fraction. The chain joins TRBV28 to TRBJ1-5; 7 bases map to TRBD1. The TCR sequence derives from a woman aged 25-40 years in good health. DNA for the CDR3: TGTGCCAGCAGTTCCCTGAAGGGGGCGCGTCAGCCCCAGCATTTT. As protein: CASSSLKGARQPQHF.